The sequence of this T cell receptor beta chain was determined in a study of blood T cell repertoires in COVID-19. Study summary: Donors in the United States, Italy and Spain gave samples during acute or convalescent COVID-19. From T cells, B-cell-depleted T cells, or PBMCs came the material, which was cDNA or gDNA.

Germline V CDR1 and CDR2: SGHNT, YENEEA. The CDR3 has 15 residues. V shed 4 bases and J shed 2 bases, with 11 bases lying between them. As handled by the study authors: By means of reference gene primer amplification, nucleated cell counts were estimated. Clones were sequenced by immunoSEQ multiplex PCR, and TCRdb holds only the in-frame ones, with some missing. D and trimming were read from the DNA, whereas the V and J calls and clone size are those reported in that table. The sample records about 150,000 clones, about 89% being singletons. This chain connects TRBV11-3 to TRBJ2-2, with D tentatively TRBD2 (6 bases). The TCR comes from a man in his fifties or sixties with acute or convalescent COVID-19. The material sequenced was peripheral blood. CDR3 DNA sequence: TGTGCCAGCAGCTCGACCGGGACTAACACCGGGGAGCTGTTTTTT. Translating gives CASSSTGTNTGELFF.